Here is one T cell receptor (beta chain) with its context. The data were taken from a study of control samples from healthy donors and cancer patients. The repertoire was sequenced with immunoSEQ multiplex PCR; TCRdb's copy has only in-frame clones and lacks some. The sample shows some 99,000 clones, around nine tenths of them seen only once. V dropped 4 bases and J dropped 3 bases, with 14 bases sitting between them. There are 16 residues in the CDR3. Germline V gene lookup returns CDR1 SGHDT and CDR2 YYEEEE. This sequence joins TRBV5-6 and TRBJ2-6; the D gene is possibly TRBD1 (6 bases). The sequenced sample was blood. This receptor was obtained from a human donor in good health. The donor label of this sample is uncertain. This chain's CDR3 is CASSPLYRVGANVLTF. The CDR3 bases are TGTGCCAGCAGCCCCCTATACAGGGTTGGGGCCAACGTCCTGACTTTC.